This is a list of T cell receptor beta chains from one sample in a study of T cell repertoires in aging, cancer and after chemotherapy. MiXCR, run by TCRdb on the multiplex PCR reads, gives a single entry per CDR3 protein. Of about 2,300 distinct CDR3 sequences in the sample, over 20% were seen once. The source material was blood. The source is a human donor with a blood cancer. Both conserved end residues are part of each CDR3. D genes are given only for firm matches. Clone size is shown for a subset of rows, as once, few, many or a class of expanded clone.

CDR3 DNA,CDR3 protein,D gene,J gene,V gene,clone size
TGTGCCAGCAGCCCCGAGGCAGGATCCTATGGCTACACCTTC,CASSPEAGSYGYTF,NA,TRBJ1-2,TRBV6-4,medium-sized
TGTGCCAGCAGTTACCAGGTGGAGTCCTACGAGCAGTACTTC,CASSYQVESYEQYF,NA,TRBJ2-7,TRBV6-2/TRBV6-3,NA
TGTGCCAGCAGCACCTACGGGGGGAGCTCTGGAAACACCATATATTTT,CASSTYGGSSGNTIYF,NA,TRBJ1-3,TRBV7-9,NA
TGTGCCAGCAGCTTAGAGGCCCGGACTCTAAACACCGGGGAGCTGTTTTTT,CASSLEARTLNTGELFF,NA,TRBJ2-2,TRBV7-6,medium-sized
TGCAGTGCTCCACGGACAGGATTCTCCTACAATGAGCAGTTCTTC,CSAPRTGFSYNEQFF,TRBD1,TRBJ2-1,TRBV20-1,few
TGTGCCTGGAGTGTACTGGTCAGGGGAAACACCGGGGAGCTGTTTTTT,CAWSVLVRGNTGELFF,NA,TRBJ2-2,TRBV30,large
TGCAGTGCTAGAGATCCGGTCAGGAACTATGGCTACACCTTC,CSARDPVRNYGYTF,NA,TRBJ1-2,TRBV20-1,medium-sized
TGTGCCAGCAGCCATTGGACTAGCGGGGGGGCGGGGACCCAGTACTTC,CASSHWTSGGAGTQYF,TRBD2,TRBJ2-5,TRBV6-5,once
TGTGCCAGTAGTATAGCACAGGGTCCTTATTCACCCCTCCACTTT,CASSIAQGPYSPLHF,NA,TRBJ1-6,TRBV19,medium-sized
TGCGCCAGCAGCACATCGAGGGGCCAGCCCCAGCATTTT,CASSTSRGQPQHF,NA,TRBJ1-5,TRBV5-1,few
TGTGCCAGCTCACCGACAGCAACTAATGAAAAACTGTTTTTT,CASSPTATNEKLFF,NA,TRBJ1-4,TRBV18,medium-sized
TGTGCCAGCAGTTTTGGAGCCACCTACGAGCAGTACTTC,CASSFGATYEQYF,NA,TRBJ2-7,TRBV12-3/TRBV12-4,medium-sized
TGTGCCAGCATCAGGGGACAGGGGGCTGCGGATACGCAGTATTTT,CASIRGQGAADTQYF,TRBD1,TRBJ2-3,TRBV18,NA
TGTGCCAGCAGCGTTGACGGGGCAGATACGCAGTATTTT,CASSVDGADTQYF,NA,TRBJ2-3,TRBV12-3/TRBV12-4,medium-sized
TGTGCCAGCAGCTTAGTTCGCTGGGGAGGCACAGATACGCAGTATTTT,CASSLVRWGGTDTQYF,NA,TRBJ2-3,TRBV11-3,large
TGTGCCAGCAGCTTCCCCAGGGACTATAACTATGGCTACACCTTC,CASSFPRDYNYGYTF,NA,TRBJ1-2,TRBV11-2,few
TGCAGTGCAAGTAAGACCGGGACTATATACACAGATACGCAGTATTTT,CSASKTGTIYTDTQYF,TRBD2,TRBJ2-3,TRBV20-1,medium-sized
TGTGCCACCAGCAGAGATAGCCACAGAGCCTTT,CATSRDSHRAF,NA,TRBJ1-1,TRBV15,NA
TGCAGCTGGGTAGACGGTCGGTGGATTGAGCAGTTCTTC,CSWVDGRWIEQFF,NA,TRBJ2-1,TRBV29-1,NA
TGCAGTGCTCAAGGGGGGGCTGGAAACACCATATATTTT,CSAQGGAGNTIYF,NA,TRBJ1-3,TRBV20-1,few
TGTGCCAGCAGTTACTCAGAAAGTGGAAACACCATATATTTT,CASSYSESGNTIYF,NA,TRBJ1-3,TRBV6-5,medium-sized
TGTGCCAGCAGCTCGGGGACATCAGAAAAACTGTTTTTT,CASSSGTSEKLFF,NA,TRBJ1-4,TRBV5-6,medium-sized
TGTGCCAGCAGCCATTGGACTAGCGGGGATACTGAGACCCAGTACTTC,CASSHWTSGDTETQYF,TRBD2,TRBJ2-5,TRBV6-5,large
TGCAGCGTTCTCGGGGGGCCCACCGGGGAGCTGTTTTTT,CSVLGGPTGELFF,NA,TRBJ2-2,TRBV29-1,large
TGTGCCAGCAGTGACGGGACAGAAACCTACAATGAGCAGTTCTTC,CASSDGTETYNEQFF,TRBD1,TRBJ2-1,TRBV6-1,medium-sized
TGCAGTGCAGACGGCGGACAGTACAATGAGCAGTTCTTC,CSADGGQYNEQFF,NA,TRBJ2-1,TRBV20-1,medium-sized
TGTGCCACCAACGAGGGGGAGGAAAAACTGTTTTTT,CATNEGEEKLFF,NA,TRBJ1-4,TRBV15,NA
TGTGCCAGCAGCCCCCCCGGGACTAGCGGGAGGGCCCTGACAGATACGCAGTATTTT,CASSPPGTSGRALTDTQYF,TRBD2,TRBJ2-3,TRBV7-9,NA
TGCAGTGCCCAGGGGTACACTGAAGCTTTCTTT,CSAQGYTEAFF,NA,TRBJ1-1,TRBV20-1,few
TGTGCCAGCAGTTACTCGAGGGCAGCCCTCTATGGCTACACCTTC,CASSYSRAALYGYTF,NA,TRBJ1-2,TRBV6-5,medium-sized
TGCAGCCTAACCAGACTCTCAAAGGATGAGCAGTTCTTC,CSLTRLSKDEQFF,NA,TRBJ2-1,TRBV20-1,medium-sized
TGTGCCAGCTCACCACTCACAACCCGGGACAGGGTCTATGAGACCCAGTACTTC,CASSPLTTRDRVYETQYF,TRBD1,TRBJ2-5,TRBV18,medium-sized
TGCAGTGCTAGAGGGCCCAGCGGGATATTCGAGCAGTTCTTC,CSARGPSGIFEQFF,TRBD2,TRBJ2-1,TRBV20-1,NA
TGTGCCAGCAGCTTCTCAGGGGGCGTTGGATATGGCTACACCTTC,CASSFSGGVGYGYTF,TRBD1,TRBJ1-2,TRBV11-1,medium-sized
TGTGCCAGTAGTATAGGAGGGACCCACAATGAGCAGTTCTTC,CASSIGGTHNEQFF,NA,TRBJ2-1,TRBV19,medium-sized
TGCAGTGCTAAGCCCGGCAGAACTGAGCAGTACTTC,CSAKPGRTEQYF,NA,TRBJ2-7,TRBV20-1,medium-sized
TGCAGTGCTAGAGATTGGGCAGGCTCCAACGAGCAGTACTTC,CSARDWAGSNEQYF,NA,TRBJ2-7,TRBV20-1,few
TGTGGACAGGACAACGGGGAGCTGTTTTTT,CGQDNGELFF,NA,TRBJ2-2,TRBV7-9,medium-sized
TGTGCCAGCAGCTCAACCCCGGGCACAGATACGCAGTATTTT,CASSSTPGTDTQYF,NA,TRBJ2-3,TRBV7-6,large
TGTGCCTCCCTTCCCAAGGGGTCTCCCTCTGGAAACACCATATATTTT,CASLPKGSPSGNTIYF,NA,TRBJ1-3,TRBV30,medium-sized
TGCTCCCTGTGCCGGGGGGATTCCTACAATGAGCAGTTCTTC,CSLCRGDSYNEQFF,TRBD2,TRBJ2-1,TRBV29-1,large
TGTGCCAGCAGTTTAGAAATCAACACCGGGGAGCTGTTTTTT,CASSLEINTGELFF,NA,TRBJ2-2,TRBV6-4,medium-sized
TGTGCCAGCAGCTTGGAGAGCTCCTACGAGCAGTACTTC,CASSLESSYEQYF,NA,TRBJ2-7,TRBV7-6,medium-sized
TGTGCTAGTGGACCGCCGGGACATCCGAACACCGGGGAGCTGTTTTTT,CASGPPGHPNTGELFF,NA,TRBJ2-2,TRBV12-5,NA
TGTGCTAGTGGATCAGGGACAGGGGATTTAGATGAGCAGTTCTTC,CASGSGTGDLDEQFF,TRBD1,TRBJ2-1,TRBV12-5,NA
TGCAGTGCTAGGGGCGGGGGGGCGGGGACCCAGTACTTC,CSARGGGAGTQYF,TRBD2,TRBJ2-5,TRBV20-1,NA
TGCGCCAGCAGATCCGACAGGTCAACTGAAGCTTTCTTT,CASRSDRSTEAFF,NA,TRBJ1-1,TRBV5-1,few
TGCAGTGCTCAAGCGGGAAAGAATGAGCAGTTCTTC,CSAQAGKNEQFF,TRBD2,TRBJ2-1,TRBV20-1,medium-sized
TGTGCCACCAGCCCCGGGACAGGGGTCTCCAATGAGCAGTTCTTC,CATSPGTGVSNEQFF,TRBD1,TRBJ2-1,TRBV24-1,medium-sized